These T cell receptor beta chains were read from a single sample in a study of T cells in Graves' hyperthyroidism and ophthalmopathy. TCRdb passed the multiplex PCR reads through MiXCR, listing each CDR3 protein once. The table shows 300,000 to 450,000 distinct CDR3 sequences, with roughly 13% occurring only once. Source material: blood. The source is a woman aged 60-75 years with Graves' hyperthyroidism. Both conserved end residues are part of each CDR3. D genes are given only for firm matches. A row's size may be missing; if present it is once, few, many or a size class.

V gene	D gene	clone size	J gene	CDR3 DNA	CDR3 protein
TRBV25-1	NA	NA	TRBJ1-2	TGTGCCAGCAGTGAGATGGGGGCAGGCTATGGCTACACCTTC	CASSEMGAGYGYTF
TRBV20-1	TRBD2	many	TRBJ2-1	TGCAGTGCTAGAAACACCAATGGGGAGCGGGGAACCCACAATGAGCAGTTCTTC	CSARNTNGERGTHNEQFF
TRBV12-5	NA	NA	TRBJ1-1	TGTGCTAGTGGTTTGAGGAGTTACACTGAAGCTTTCTTT	CASGLRSYTEAFF
TRBV30	NA	many	TRBJ2-7	TGTGCCTGGAGTGCGCAGGGACTGCAAGCCTACGAGCAGTACTTC	CAWSAQGLQAYEQYF
TRBV10-3	TRBD1	NA	TRBJ1-4	TGTGCCATCCGACAAGGGACAGGGGGGGATGAAAAACTGTTTTTT	CAIRQGTGGDEKLFF
TRBV29-1	TRBD1	NA	TRBJ2-7	TGCAGCGTTGACACCGGGACAGGGCTCAACGAGCAGTACTTC	CSVDTGTGLNEQYF
TRBV20-1	NA	few	TRBJ2-1	TGCAGTGCCACACCCCCTTCCGGGGCTAACAATGAGCAGTTCTTC	CSATPPSGANNEQFF
TRBV2	NA	many	TRBJ2-6	TGTGCCAGCAGTAGGAATCCGGGACCGGGTTCCGTCCTGACTTTC	CASSRNPGPGSVLTF
TRBV20-1	TRBD1	few	TRBJ1-2	TGCAGTGCTAGGACCCTGGGACAGGGGTTCTATGGCTACACCTTC	CSARTLGQGFYGYTF
TRBV7-8	NA	many	TRBJ2-7	TGTGCCAGCAGCTTAGATCTCTCCTACGAGCAGTACTTC	CASSLDLSYEQYF
TRBV5-1	NA	many	TRBJ2-3	TGCGCCAGCAGCTGGGGGGGGGGGGCATCGGATACGCAGTATTTT	CASSWGGGASDTQYF
TRBV30	TRBD1	many	TRBJ1-4	TGTGCCTGGACCCTCGACAGGGGGCATGCAAAACTGTTTTTT	CAWTLDRGHAKLFF
TRBV15	NA	NA	TRBJ2-7	TGTGCCACCAGCAGATCAGGGCGGGCCGAGCAGTACTTC	CATSRSGRAEQYF
TRBV28	NA	NA	TRBJ1-2	TGTGCCAGCAGCAATCCTGAGGTCGGTGGCTACACCTTC	CASSNPEVGGYTF
TRBV12-5	TRBD2	few	TRBJ2-1	TGTGCTAGTGGTTTGGTACATAATTTGGGCGGGAGGAACGACGAGCAGTTCTTC	CASGLVHNLGGRNDEQFF
TRBV11-3	NA	few	TRBJ2-7	TGTGCCAGCAGCCCCTTTGGGGTCTCCTACGAGCAGTACTTC	CASSPFGVSYEQYF
TRBV7-9	NA	many	TRBJ1-1	TGTGCCAGCAGCTTAGGCGATAACACTGAAGCTTTCTTT	CASSLGDNTEAFF
TRBV3-1	NA	many	TRBJ1-6	TGTGCCAGCAGCGCACAACCGGGCGGGCTTTCACCCCTCCACTTT	CASSAQPGGLSPLHF
TRBV12-3/TRBV12-4	TRBD2	few	TRBJ2-1	TGTGCCAGCACCCCATTGGGGGGGAATGGGCAGTTCTTC	CASTPLGGNGQFF